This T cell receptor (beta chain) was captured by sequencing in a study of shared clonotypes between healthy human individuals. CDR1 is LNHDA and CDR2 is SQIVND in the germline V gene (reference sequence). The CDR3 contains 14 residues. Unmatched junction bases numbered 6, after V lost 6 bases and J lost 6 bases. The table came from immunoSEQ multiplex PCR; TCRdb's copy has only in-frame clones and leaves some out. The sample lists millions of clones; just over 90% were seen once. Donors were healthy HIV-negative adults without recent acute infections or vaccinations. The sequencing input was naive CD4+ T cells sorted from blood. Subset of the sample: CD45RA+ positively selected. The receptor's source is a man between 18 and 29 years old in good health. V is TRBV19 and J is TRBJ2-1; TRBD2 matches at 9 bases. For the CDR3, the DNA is TGTGCCAGTAGCGAAAGCGGGGGGTCCAATGAGCAGTTCTTC. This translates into CASSESGGSNEQFF.